These T cell receptor beta chains were read from a single sample in a study of human T cells and chemical hapten exposure. TCRdb used MiXCR to reprocess the RACE reads, holding one entry per CDR3 protein. The table shows some 110,000 distinct CDR3 sequences, with around 10% occurring only once. The material was whole blood, obtained in connection with sensitization to the hapten diphenylcyclopropenone (DPC). All receptors come from a woman aged 50 to 60 with alopecia areata. Some clones in this sample may be carry-over from other donors' samples. Both conserved end residues are part of each CDR3. Each record gives: clone size, V gene, CDR3 protein. The size of a clone is reported for some rows only, either as once, few or many, or as a class for expanded clones.

NA | TRBV12-3/TRBV12-4 | CASTRGSGSGANVLTF
many | TRBV6-5 | CATIGPDVNTEAFF
many | TRBV5-1 | CASSLEGYSNQPQHF
many | TRBV20-1 | CSAGEQGGSPLHF
NA | TRBV3-1 | CASSPTGLGTDTQYF
NA | TRBV5-1 | CASSLSGGQNVF
many | TRBV6-5 | CASSSPTSGPTDTQYF
many | TRBV7-2 | CASSQGQGAFYEQYF
few | TRBV12-3/TRBV12-4 | CASSPGTGINEKLFF
few | TRBV3-1 | CASSQSLAGGLPNTDTQYF
NA | TRBV4-2 | CASSQDLAGGAYEQYF
NA | TRBV6-2/TRBV6-3 | CDSSYPGTSGRFSYNEQFF
NA | TRBV7-9 | CASSLDFAGAHSNQPQHF
few | TRBV27 | CASSPKRGANTEAFF
many | TRBV5-1 | CASSLDPGLGEKLFF
NA | TRBV9 | CASSVTSGSNEQFF
many | TRBV7-2 | CASSFLRDRGNEQFF
NA | TRBV29-1 | CSVEAGQGTYEQYF
many | TRBV6-6 | CASSRPGQSEQYF
few | TRBV12-3/TRBV12-4 | CASSNWGSYNEQFF
few | TRBV12-3/TRBV12-4 | CASSFPPPYEQYF
few | TRBV11-2 | CASSFPDRPGNTIYF
NA | TRBV4-1 | CASSHPSRGESGGELFF
NA | TRBV12-3/TRBV12-4 | CASSLELQAYGYTF
NA | TRBV2 | CASSADGNEKLFF
many | TRBV20-1 | CSARDGRDPRDEQFF
few | TRBV9 | CASSPALGGELFF
NA | TRBV16 | CASSHGAGGQFLNEQFF
NA | TRBV20-1 | CSARDRRTSTDTQYF
NA | TRBV6-1 | CASSEAGGVFQPQHF
NA | TRBV21-1 | CASSKRGPPSNQPQHF
many | TRBV5-1 | CASSLGGTSAYNEQFF
few | TRBV4-1 | CASSQVFDGMNTEAFF
NA | TRBV5-6 | CASSAGTGINEAFF
many | TRBV6-1 | CASSSGTTQYF
many | TRBV29-1 | CSAQVGLYGYTF
many | TRBV5-4 | CASSLGSQTNTGELFF
NA | TRBV27 | CASSYGGSTDTQYF
few | TRBV27 | CASSRGFSYEQYF
many | TRBV5-1 | CASSLVAGLGTDTQYF
few | TRBV20-1 | CSARTGPKNIQYF
NA | TRBV5-1 | CASSLDSGGRYGYTF
few | TRBV30 | CAWSGQGLHSGANVLTF
NA | TRBV6-1 | CASPGQGGDYGYTF
few | TRBV7-6 | CASTRTGPQETQYF
NA | TRBV28 | CASSAYQGAYEQYF
few | TRBV7-8 | CASSLGAGGGEQYF
NA | TRBV28 | CASSPNRGLAAPLHF
NA | TRBV28 | CASTPGGGLTDTQYF
NA | TRBV2 | CATKGDGLNTEAFF
NA | TRBV12-3/TRBV12-4 | CASSLTGGEGLFF
NA | TRBV5-1 | CASSLYAVLQETQYF
large | TRBV6-6 | CASRARGVTEAFF